This TCR beta chain was sequenced during a study of response to subunit inactivated influenza vaccine. MiXCR, run by TCRdb on the RT-PCR reads, gives a single entry per CDR3 protein. The table has approximately 530,000 distinct CDR3 sequences, less than 10% seen once. The V gene end was trimmed by 3 bases and the J gene end by 4 bases; junction bases not matched to a gene: 3. Germline V gene lookup returns CDR1 LGHNA and CDR2 YSLEER. The CDR3 consists of 14 residues. In its sample, this clonotype was seen a few times. The antigen remains unidentified. Findings of the study overall: It was suggested by the authors that few new T cells are recruited by each seasonal influenza vaccination.

The source is a man aged 50-75 years who received an inactivated influenza vaccine. The V call is TRBV4-3, the J call TRBJ1-3, with 7 bases that match TRBD1. The source was PBMCs from blood, collected about 23 months after vaccination. The CDR3 bases are TGCGCCAGCAGCCAGGGGACAGACGGAAACACCATATATTTT. This sequence encodes CASSQGTDGNTIYF.